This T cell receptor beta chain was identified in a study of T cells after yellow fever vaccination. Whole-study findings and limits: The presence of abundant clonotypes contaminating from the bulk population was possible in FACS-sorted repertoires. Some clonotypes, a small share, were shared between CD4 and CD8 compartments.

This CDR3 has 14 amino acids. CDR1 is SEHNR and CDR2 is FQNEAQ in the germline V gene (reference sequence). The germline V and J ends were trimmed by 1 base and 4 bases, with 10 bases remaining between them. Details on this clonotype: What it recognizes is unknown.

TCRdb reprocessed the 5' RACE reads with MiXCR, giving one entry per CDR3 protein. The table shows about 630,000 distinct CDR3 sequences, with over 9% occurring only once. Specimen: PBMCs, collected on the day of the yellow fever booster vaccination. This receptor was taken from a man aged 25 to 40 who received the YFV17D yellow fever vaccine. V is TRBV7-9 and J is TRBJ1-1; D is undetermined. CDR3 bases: TGTGCCAGCAGCTTAGACGGACGAGGCACTGAAGCTTTCTTT. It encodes CASSLDGRGTEAFF.